This paragraph covers one TCR beta chain sequence. The target antigen is unknown. Its ends do not fully match the called genes, so a read error is possible. This sample is part of a study of cytomegalovirus exposure and HLA in healthy donors. PCR was performed using 60 Vbeta and 13 Jbeta primers. TCRdb keeps only in-frame clones here, not all; method: immunoSEQ multiplex PCR. The table has over 100,000 clones, approximately 8.8% seen once; the top ten hold about 5.5%. Whole-study results and caveats: Researchers catalogued 164 TCR beta chains as cytomegalovirus-associated. Researchers reported that a few CMV-associated chains were confirmed in vitro as CMV antigen-specific.

Germline values: CDR1 ENHRY, CDR2 SYGVKD. The CDR3 spans 16 residues. This clonotype was obtained from a man aged 35-49 years in good health and CMV-seronegative. The chain recombines TRBV10-3 with TRBJ1-1; D unresolved. The sequencing input was PBMCs. CDR3 loop: CASSYGLIFDDTEAFF. The CDR3 DNA follows: TGTGCCAGCAGTTACGGACTTATATTCGATGACACTGAAGCTTTCTTT.